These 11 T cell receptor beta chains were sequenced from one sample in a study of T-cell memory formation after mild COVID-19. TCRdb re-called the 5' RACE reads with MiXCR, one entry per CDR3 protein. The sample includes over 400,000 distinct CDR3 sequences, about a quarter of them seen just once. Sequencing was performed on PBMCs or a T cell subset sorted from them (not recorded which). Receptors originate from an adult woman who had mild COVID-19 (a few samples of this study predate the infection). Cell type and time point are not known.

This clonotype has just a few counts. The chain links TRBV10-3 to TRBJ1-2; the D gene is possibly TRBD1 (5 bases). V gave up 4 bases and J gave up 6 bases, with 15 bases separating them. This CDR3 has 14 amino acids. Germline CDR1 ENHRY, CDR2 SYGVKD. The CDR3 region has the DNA TGTGCCATCAGTGCTATGCCGGGGGAACATGGCTACACCTTC. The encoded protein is CAISAMPGEHGYTF.

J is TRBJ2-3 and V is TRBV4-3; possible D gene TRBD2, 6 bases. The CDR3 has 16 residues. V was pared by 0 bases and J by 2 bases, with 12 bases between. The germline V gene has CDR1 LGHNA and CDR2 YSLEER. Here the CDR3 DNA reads TGCGCCAGCAGCCAAGATCGGACTATACTCACAGATACGCAGTATTTT. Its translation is CASSQDRTILTDTQYF.

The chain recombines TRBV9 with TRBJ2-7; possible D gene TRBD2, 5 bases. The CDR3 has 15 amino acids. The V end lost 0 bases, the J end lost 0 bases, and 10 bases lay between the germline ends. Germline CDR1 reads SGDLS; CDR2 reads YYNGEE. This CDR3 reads CASSVGGEGSYEQYF. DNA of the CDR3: TGTGCCAGCAGCGTAGGGGGAGAGGGCTCCTACGAGCAGTACTTC. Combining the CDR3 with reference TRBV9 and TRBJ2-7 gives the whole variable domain DSGVTQTPKHLITATGQRVTLRCSPRSGDLSVYWYQQSLDQGLQFLIQYYNGEERAKGNILERFSAQQFPDLHSELNLSSLELGDSALYFCASSVGGEGSYEQYFGPGTRLTVT.

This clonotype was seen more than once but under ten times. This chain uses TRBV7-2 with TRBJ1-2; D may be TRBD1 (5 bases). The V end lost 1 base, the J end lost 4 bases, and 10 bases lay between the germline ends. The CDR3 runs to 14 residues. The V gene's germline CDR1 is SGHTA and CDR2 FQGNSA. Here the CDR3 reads CASSLEGESYGYTF. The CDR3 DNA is TGTGCCAGCAGCTTAGAAGGGGAGAGCTATGGCTACACCTTC.

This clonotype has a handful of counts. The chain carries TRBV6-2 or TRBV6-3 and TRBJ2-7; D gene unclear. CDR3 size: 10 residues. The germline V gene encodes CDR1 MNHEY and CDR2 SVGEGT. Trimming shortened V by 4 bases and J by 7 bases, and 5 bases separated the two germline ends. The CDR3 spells CASSSREQYF. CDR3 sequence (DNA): TGTGCCAGCAGTTCAAGAGAGCAGTACTTC.

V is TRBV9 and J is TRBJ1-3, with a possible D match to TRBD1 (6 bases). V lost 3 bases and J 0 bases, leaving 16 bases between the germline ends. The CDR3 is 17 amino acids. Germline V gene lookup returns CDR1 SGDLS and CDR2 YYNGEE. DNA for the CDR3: TGTGCCAGCAGCGCAAACTTACAGGGAGACTCTGGAAACACCATATATTTT. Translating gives CASSANLQGDSGNTIYF.

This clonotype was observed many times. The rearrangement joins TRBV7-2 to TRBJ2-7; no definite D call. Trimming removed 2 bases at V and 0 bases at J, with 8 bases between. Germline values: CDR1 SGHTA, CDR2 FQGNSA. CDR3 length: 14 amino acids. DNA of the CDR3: TGTGCCAGCAGCTTACTTCACTCCTCCTACGAGCAGTACTTC. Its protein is CASSLLHSSYEQYF.

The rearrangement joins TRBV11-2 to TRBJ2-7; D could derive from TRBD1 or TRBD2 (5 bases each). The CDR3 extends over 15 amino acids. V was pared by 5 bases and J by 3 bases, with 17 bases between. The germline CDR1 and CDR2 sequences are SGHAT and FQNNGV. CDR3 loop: CASSLRDASFYEQYF. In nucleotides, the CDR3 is TGTGCCAGCAGCCTCCGGGACGCCTCCTTCTACGAGCAGTACTTC.

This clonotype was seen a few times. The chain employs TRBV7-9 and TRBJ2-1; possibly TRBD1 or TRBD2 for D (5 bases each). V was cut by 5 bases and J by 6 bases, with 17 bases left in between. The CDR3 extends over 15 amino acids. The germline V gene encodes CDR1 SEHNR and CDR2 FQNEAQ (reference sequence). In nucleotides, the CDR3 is TGTGCCAGCAGCCCCCGCCAGGGAGTACCCAATGAGCAGTTCTTC. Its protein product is CASSPRQGVPNEQFF.

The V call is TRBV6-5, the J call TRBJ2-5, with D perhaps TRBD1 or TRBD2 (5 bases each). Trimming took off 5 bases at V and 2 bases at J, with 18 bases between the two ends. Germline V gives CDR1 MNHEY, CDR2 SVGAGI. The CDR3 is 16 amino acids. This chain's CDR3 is CASSQGTLRWQETQYF. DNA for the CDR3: TGTGCCAGCAGTCAAGGGACCTTGAGATGGCAAGAGACCCAGTACTTC.

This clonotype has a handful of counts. This CDR3 reads CASSLESHEQYF. In nucleotides, the CDR3 is TGTGCCAGCAGCTTAGAAAGCCACGAGCAGTACTTC. The rearrangement uses TRBV7-6 and TRBJ2-7; no definite D call. The CDR3 is 12 residues long. CDR1 is SGHVS, CDR2 FNYEAQ, per germline. Trimming took off 1 base at V and 5 bases at J, with 6 bases between the two ends.